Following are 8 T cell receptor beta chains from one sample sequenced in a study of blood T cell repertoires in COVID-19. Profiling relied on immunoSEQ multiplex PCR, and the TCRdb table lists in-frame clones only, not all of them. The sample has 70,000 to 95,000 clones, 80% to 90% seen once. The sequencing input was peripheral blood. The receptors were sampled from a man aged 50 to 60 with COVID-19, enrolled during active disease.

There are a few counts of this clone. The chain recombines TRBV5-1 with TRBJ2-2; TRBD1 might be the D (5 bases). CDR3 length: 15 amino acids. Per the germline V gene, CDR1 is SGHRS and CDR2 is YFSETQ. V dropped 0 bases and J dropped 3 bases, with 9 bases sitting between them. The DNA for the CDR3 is TGCGCCAGCAGCTTGGGGGGCCAGGACACCGGGGAGCTGTTTTTT. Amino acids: CASSLGGQDTGELFF.

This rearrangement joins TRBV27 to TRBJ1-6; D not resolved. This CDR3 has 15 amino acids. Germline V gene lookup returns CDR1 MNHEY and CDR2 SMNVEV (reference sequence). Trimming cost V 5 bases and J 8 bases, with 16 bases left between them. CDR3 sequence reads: CASSRPGGLDSPLHF. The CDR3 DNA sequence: TGTGCCAGCAGTCGGCCCGGAGGGTTGGATTCACCCCTCCACTTT.

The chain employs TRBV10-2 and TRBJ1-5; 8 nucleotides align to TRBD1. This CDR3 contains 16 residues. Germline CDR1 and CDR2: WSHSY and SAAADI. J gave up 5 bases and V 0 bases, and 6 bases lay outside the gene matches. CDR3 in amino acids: CASSESGQGAYQPQHF. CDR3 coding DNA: TGCGCCAGCAGTGAGTCGGGTCAGGGGGCGTATCAGCCCCAGCATTTT.

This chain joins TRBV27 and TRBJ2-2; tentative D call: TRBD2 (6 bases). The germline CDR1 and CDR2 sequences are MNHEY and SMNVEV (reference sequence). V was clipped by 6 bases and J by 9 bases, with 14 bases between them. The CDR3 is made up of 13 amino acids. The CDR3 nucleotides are TGTGCCAGCAGCTCCAACGGGGGATGGGAGCTGTTTTTT. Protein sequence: CASSSNGGWELFF.

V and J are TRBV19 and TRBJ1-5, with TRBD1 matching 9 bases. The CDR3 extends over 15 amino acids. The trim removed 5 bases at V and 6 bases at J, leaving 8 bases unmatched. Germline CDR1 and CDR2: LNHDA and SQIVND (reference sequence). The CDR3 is CASSPRTGVIQPQHF. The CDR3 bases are TGTGCCAGTAGTCCCCGGACAGGGGTTATTCAGCCCCAGCATTTT.

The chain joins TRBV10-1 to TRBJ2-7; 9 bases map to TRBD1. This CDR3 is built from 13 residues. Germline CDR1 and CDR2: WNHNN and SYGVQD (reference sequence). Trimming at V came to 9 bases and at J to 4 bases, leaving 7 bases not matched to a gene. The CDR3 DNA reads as TGCGCCAGATCAACGGGACAGGGATACGAGCAGTACTTC. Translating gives CARSTGQGYEQYF.

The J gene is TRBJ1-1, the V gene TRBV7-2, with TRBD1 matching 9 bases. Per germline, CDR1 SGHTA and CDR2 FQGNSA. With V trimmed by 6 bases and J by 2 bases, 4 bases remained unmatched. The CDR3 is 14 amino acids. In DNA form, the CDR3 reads TGTGCCAGCAGGCCACAGGGGGCTAACACTGAAGCTTTCTTT. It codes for CASRPQGANTEAFF.

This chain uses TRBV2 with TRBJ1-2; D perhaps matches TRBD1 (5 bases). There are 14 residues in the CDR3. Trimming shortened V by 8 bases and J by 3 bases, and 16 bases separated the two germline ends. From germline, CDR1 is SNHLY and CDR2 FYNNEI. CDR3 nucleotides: TGTGCCAGCTATTCCGGCGGGGCGTACTATGGCTACACCTTC. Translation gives CASYSGGAYYGYTF.